A few counts support the clone carrying this T cell receptor (beta chain). These data are taken from a study of blood T cells in healthy people across ages. The use of a sample-barcoded 5' primer and a J-beta primer mix characterized a second PCR of about 7 to 12 cycles. In TCRdb, the 5' RACE reads were re-called with MiXCR into one record per CDR3 protein. The sample has 1,300,000 or so distinct CDR3 sequences; around 59% are singletons. Germline CDR1 is SNHLY and CDR2 is FYNNEI. The CDR3 runs to 11 residues. V dropped 6 bases and J dropped 14 bases, with 14 bases sitting between them. What was sequenced was blood. The source of this sequence is a man between 18 and 35 years old in good health. The chain has TRBV2 and TRBJ2-1; D unresolved. The CDR3 protein is CASSGPQWEFF. The CDR3 nucleotides are TGTGCCAGCAGCGGACCACAGTGGGAGTTCTTC.